This entry lists 19 T cell receptor beta chains sequenced from one sample in a study of T cell repertoires in cytomegalovirus infection. TCRdb used MiXCR to reprocess the reads, holding one entry per CDR3 protein. The sample carries about 150,000 distinct CDR3 sequences, 20% to 30% recorded once. Sequencing was carried out using PBMCs. The receptor source for this set is a human donor in good health (CMV status not recorded). Some clones in this sample may be carry-over from other donors' samples.

This clonotype was seen at least ten times. The chain uses TRBV7-9 and TRBJ1-3; weak D call: TRBD1 (6 bases). Trimming took off 4 bases at V and 2 bases at J, with 21 bases between the two ends. This CDR3 is 18 amino acids long. The germline V gene has CDR1 SEHNR and CDR2 FQNEAQ (reference sequence). The CDR3 nucleotides are TGTGCCAGCAGCTCCCCCGTAATGACAACAGGGCCTGGAAACACCATATATTTT. Its translation: CASSSPVMTTGPGNTIYF.

The chain carries TRBV7-9 and TRBJ1-1; the D is unclear. V lost 2 bases and J lost 5, with 6 bases in between. CDR1 is SEHNR and CDR2 is FQNEAQ in the germline V gene (reference sequence). The CDR3 is 12 residues long. CDR3 DNA: TGTGCCAGCAGCTTAACTGCTACTGAAGCTTTCTTT. Its translation: CASSLTATEAFF.

This clonotype has only a few counts. The chain joins TRBV4-2 to TRBJ2-1; maybe TRBD1 (6 bases). The ends were cut back, 4 bases at V and 2 bases at J, with 9 bases in the middle. Germline-derived CDR1 and CDR2 are LGHNA and YNFKEQ. The CDR3 has 14 residues. CDR3 DNA sequence: TGTGCCAGCAGCCCCCGGGACACCTACAATGAGCAGTTCTTC. Amino acids: CASSPRDTYNEQFF.

V usage is TRBV4-1 and J usage is TRBJ2-7, with 9 nucleotides matching TRBD1. The V and J ends lost 0 bases and 5 bases, in that order; junction bases with no gene match: 5. Germline V gene data show CDR1 as MGHRA and CDR2 as YSYEKL. The CDR3 length is 15 residues. The chain's CDR3 is CASSQDGQGFDEQYF. CDR3 nucleotide sequence: TGCGCCAGCAGCCAAGACGGACAGGGGTTCGACGAGCAGTACTTC.

There are a few counts of this clonotype. The genes are TRBV7-2 and TRBJ2-1; 7 bases map to TRBD1. Germline CDR1 and CDR2: SGHTA and FQGNSA. This CDR3 is 15 amino acids long. The V segment lost 5 bases and the J segment 4 bases; nucleotides outside the gene matches: 8. CDR3: CASSQQGQLYNEQFF. CDR3 DNA: TGTGCCAGCAGCCAACAGGGACAGCTTTACAATGAGCAGTTCTTC.

The rearrangement uses TRBV29-1 and TRBJ2-2; D might be TRBD2 (6 bases). The V end was cut by 6 bases, the J end by 1 base, with 18 bases between. The germline V gene has CDR1 SQVTM and CDR2 ANQGSEA. This CDR3 contains 16 residues. CDR3 protein: CSVTGIRGKNTGELFF. The CDR3, as DNA: TGCAGCGTGACCGGGATCCGGGGGAAGAACACCGGGGAGCTGTTTTTT.

This clonotype occurred many times. V usage is TRBV6-2 or TRBV6-3 and J usage is TRBJ1-5; unclear D gene. V dropped 8 bases and J dropped 4 bases, with 15 bases sitting between them. This CDR3 is 14 amino acids long. Germline values: CDR1 MNHEY, CDR2 SVGEGT. The CDR3 protein is CASGDTLGNQPQHF. The CDR3 region has the DNA TGTGCCAGCGGTGACACTTTGGGGAATCAGCCCCAGCATTTT.

This clonotype was counted only a few times. The genes are TRBV28 and TRBJ2-3; D assignment may be TRBD1 or TRBD2 (5 bases each). CDR3 length: 16 amino acids. V gave up 6 bases and J gave up 5 bases, with 21 bases separating them. Per the germline V gene, CDR1 is MDHEN and CDR2 is SYDVKM. The CDR3, as DNA: TGTGCCAGCAGGGGGTGGGACCACCATCTTGGAGATACGCAGTATTTT. This encodes CASRGWDHHLGDTQYF.

This clonotype occurred a few times. At one end the junction does not follow the germline gene, possibly because of a read error. The genes are TRBV5-5 and TRBJ2-7; maybe TRBD1 (6 bases). This CDR3 has 10 residues. CDR1 is SGHKS and CDR2 is YYEKEE in the germline V gene (reference sequence). CDR3 region: CASNLDRQYF. For the CDR3, the DNA is TGTGCCAGCAACTTGGACAGACAGTACTTC. The full variable domain, in which reference TRBV5-5 and TRBJ2-7 provide the parts outside the CDR3, is DAGVTQSPTHLIKTRGQQVTLRCSPISGHKSVSWYQQVLGQGPQFIFQYYEKEERGRGNFPDRFSARQFPNYSSELNVNALLLGDSALYLCASNLDRQYFGPGTRLTVT.

This clonotype was counted many times. CDR3 amino acids: CASSLSVGVNTEAFF. CDR3 DNA: TGTGCCAGCAGCTTAAGTGTGGGGGTGAACACTGAAGCTTTCTTT. This chain uses TRBV7-2 with TRBJ1-1, with D perhaps TRBD1 (5 bases). CDR3 length: 15 amino acids. Germline CDR1 SGHTA, CDR2 FQGNSA. Trimming pared 2 bases from V and 0 bases from J, leaving 10 bases between.

The rearrangement uses TRBV20-1 and TRBJ1-5; TRBD1 aligns across 8 bases. Losses at the gene ends were 6 bases for V and 4 bases for J; bases not matched to a gene: 11. The CDR3 is 15 amino acids. The germline CDR1 and CDR2 sequences are DFQATT and SNEGSKA (reference sequence). The CDR3, as DNA: TGCAGTGCCCCGACCCGGGACAGGATGAATCAGCCCCAGCATTTT. Protein: CSAPTRDRMNQPQHF.

The J gene is TRBJ2-1, the V gene TRBV7-6, with D perhaps TRBD2 (5 bases). Germline V CDR1 and CDR2: SGHVS, FNYEAQ. CDR3 length: 15 amino acids. The V end was cut by 5 bases, the J end by 1 base, with 12 bases between. The DNA for the CDR3 is TGTGCCAGCAGCGAGGGTGAGGGTTCCTACAATGAGCAGTTCTTC. This encodes CASSEGEGSYNEQFF.

V gene TRBV4-1 combines with J gene TRBJ2-2, with 10 bases matching TRBD2. Unmatched junction bases numbered 10, after V lost 2 bases and J lost 7 bases. The CDR3 runs to 17 residues. Germline V gene sequence: CDR1 MGHRA, CDR2 YSYEKL. The CDR3 sequence is CASSQRSSGGPIGELFF. DNA for the CDR3: TGCGCCAGCAGCCAAAGATCTAGCGGGGGACCCATCGGGGAGCTGTTTTTT.

The rearrangement links TRBV7-9 to TRBJ2-1, with 9 bases identical to TRBD2. The V gene end was trimmed by 2 bases and the J gene end by 4 bases; junction bases not matched to a gene: 6. The length of the CDR3 is 16 residues. From germline, CDR1 is SEHNR and CDR2 FQNEAQ (reference sequence). CDR3 protein: CASSLLGGREYNEQFF. CDR3 DNA: TGTGCCAGCAGCTTATTGGGCGGGAGGGAGTACAATGAGCAGTTCTTC.

Many counts were recorded for this clonotype. The V and J genes are TRBV7-6 and TRBJ2-1, with TRBD2 identical over 11 bases. From germline, CDR1 is SGHVS and CDR2 FNYEAQ. V was pared by 3 bases and J by 9 bases, with 13 bases of the junction left unmatched. The CDR3 totals 17 residues. The CDR3 spells CASSFGTLAGGPGEQFF. The DNA for the CDR3 is TGTGCCAGCAGCTTCGGTACTTTAGCGGGAGGGCCAGGTGAGCAGTTCTTC.

The chain links TRBV25-1 to TRBJ1-3, with TRBD1 matching 8 bases. CDR3 length: 13 residues. Germline V lookup: CDR1 MGHDK, CDR2 SYGVNS. Trimming cost V 8 bases and J 4 bases; bases outside gene matches: 4. In DNA, the CDR3 is TGTGCCAGCGGTACAGGGGGAGGAAACACCATATATTTT. It specifies CASGTGGGNTIYF.

J is TRBJ2-3 and V is TRBV29-1, with a possible D match to TRBD2 (6 bases). Germline CDR1 reads SQVTM; CDR2 reads ANQGSEA. The V end lost 6 bases, the J end lost 2 bases, and 18 bases lay between the germline ends. CDR3 length: 15 residues. CDR3 sequence reads: CSVKISGVFTDTQYF. The CDR3 DNA sequence: TGCAGCGTCAAGATTAGCGGAGTATTCACAGATACGCAGTATTTT.

This clonotype was found many times. The genes are TRBV7-8 and TRBJ1-6; the match to TRBD1 covers 8 bases. This CDR3 is 15 amino acids long. The germline V gene encodes CDR1 SGHVS and CDR2 FQNEAQ. Trimming at V came to 1 base and at J to 4 bases, leaving 0 bases not matched to a gene. For the CDR3, the DNA is TGTGCCAGCAGCTTAGGGACAGGGTATAATTCACCCCTCCACTTT. It yields the protein CASSLGTGYNSPLHF.

As to this clonotype: Sequence at one end of the junction differs from germline and may be a read error. The chain joins TRBV7-3 to TRBJ2-1; 8 nucleotides agree with TRBD2. CDR1 SGHTA and CDR2 FQGTGA come from the germline V gene. The CDR3 has 15 residues. The CDR3 sequence: CASSYSGGLYNDQFF. CDR3 nucleotides: TGTGCCAGCAGCTACAGCGGGGGTCTTTACAATGATCAGTTCTTC.